The sequence of this TCR beta chain was determined in a study of control samples from healthy donors and cancer patients. Using immunoSEQ multiplex PCR, the repertoire was profiled, and TCRdb retains in-frame clones only, with some absent. The sample gives some 130,000 clones, 92% of which show up once; around 5.1% is in the top ten. J lost 4 bases, V lost 0 bases, and 6 bases had no gene match. The CDR3 consists of 16 residues. The germline gives CDR1 MGHRA, CDR2 YSYEKL. Sample: blood. The origin of this receptor is a man aged 18-30 years in good health. The V and J genes are TRBV4-1 and TRBJ2-3; 8 positions match TRBD2. The DNA for the CDR3 is TGCGCCAGCAGCCAAGATCTACGGGGGGGCTCAGATACGCAGTATTTT. Amino acid sequence: CASSQDLRGGSDTQYF.